These T cell receptor beta chains were read from a single sample in a study of cytomegalovirus exposure and HLA in healthy donors. Method: immunoSEQ multiplex PCR; TCRdb's copy keeps in-frame clones and lacks some. The profile shows more than 300,000 clones, roughly 90% of them singletons. The sample taken for sequencing was PBMCs. The receptors here all came from a woman in her late teens or twenties in good health and CMV-seronegative. CDR3s include the opening cysteine and the closing phenylalanine or tryptophan. D genes are given only for firm matches. Clone size is given for some rows only: seen once, a few or many times, or a class if the clone is expanded.

>NA|TRBJ2-2|TRBD2|TRBV5-1
CASSHRPIGTSGRREGGELFF
TGCGCCAGCAGCCATAGACCAATTGGGACTAGCGGGAGGAGGGAAGGCGGGGAGCTGTTTTTT
>NA|TRBJ2-7|NA|TRBV4-3
CASSQDRRVGEPYEQYF
TGCGCCAGCAGCCAAGATCGTCGCGTGGGAGAACCCTACGAGCAGTACTTC
>NA|TRBJ1-4|NA|TRBV4-1
CASSQSPAGVEKLFF
TGCGCCAGCAGCCAATCCCCGGCAGGGGTGGAAAAACTGTTTTTT
>NA|TRBJ2-5|NA|TRBV2
CASSKRDQETQYF
TGTGCCAGCAGTAAGAGGGACCAAGAGACCCAGTACTTC
>NA|TRBJ1-2|NA|TRBV25-1
CASRDTLYGYTF
TGTGCCAGTAGGGACACCTTATATGGCTACACCTTC
>NA|TRBJ2-7|NA|TRBV16
CASTQVRQTSYEQYF
TGTGCCAGCACCCAAGTCAGGCAGACCTCCTACGAGCAGTACTTC
>NA|TRBJ2-5|TRBD1|TRBV10-2
CASSERTGGQETQYF
TGCGCCAGCAGTGAGCGGACAGGGGGGCAAGAGACCCAGTACTTC
>NA|TRBJ2-7|TRBD2|TRBV7-9
CASSPGLAGGREQYF
TGTGCCAGCAGCCCGGGACTAGCGGGAGGGCGGGAGCAGTACTTC
>NA|TRBJ2-1|TRBD2|TRBV4-3
CASSHLVAGNEQFF
TGCGCCAGCAGCCACCTGGTAGCGGGCAATGAGCAGTTCTTC
>NA|TRBJ1-5|NA|TRBV27
CASSLWGRRGENQPQHF
TGTGCCAGCAGTTTATGGGGGCGACGTGGGGAAAATCAGCCCCAGCATTTT
>NA|TRBJ2-7|NA|TRBV5-4
CASSFGQGGSYEQYF
TGTGCCAGCAGCTTCGGTCAGGGAGGCTCCTACGAGCAGTACTTC
>NA|TRBJ1-4|NA|TRBV5-1
CASSLNRGGEKLFF
TGCGCCAGCAGCTTGAATAGGGGCGGCGAAAAACTGTTTTTT
>NA|TRBJ2-6|TRBD2|TRBV6-1
CASGEGPGANVLTF
TGTGCCAGCGGGGAGGGGCCTGGGGCCAACGTCCTGACTTTC
>NA|TRBJ1-2|TRBD1|TRBV7-6
CASSRQGDPSQDYGYTF
TGTGCCAGCAGCAGACAGGGGGATCCCTCCCAGGACTATGGCTACACCTTC
>NA|TRBJ2-1|NA|TRBV2
CATCQTIYNEQFF
TGTGCCACCTGCCAGACTATCTACAATGAGCAGTTCTTC
>NA|TRBJ1-4|NA|TRBV5-1
CASSLPQGSGVEKLFF
TGCGCCAGCAGCTTACCTCAGGGTTCTGGTGTCGAAAAACTGTTTTTT
>NA|TRBJ1-2|NA|TRBV15
CATSRDKTGSYYGYTF
TGTGCCACCAGCAGAGATAAAACAGGGAGCTACTATGGCTACACCTTC
>once|TRBJ1-5|NA|TRBV28
CASSPTNQPQHF
TGTGCCAGCAGCCCGACTAATCAGCCCCAGCATTTT
>NA|TRBJ2-2|NA|TRBV7-3
CASSTRDSLDGELFF
TGTGCCAGCAGCACCCGGGACTCCCTCGACGGGGAGCTGTTTTTT
>NA|TRBJ2-1|NA|TRBV5-1
CASSLVSGSYNEQFF
TGCGCCAGCAGCTTAGTAAGCGGGTCCTACAATGAGCAGTTCTTC